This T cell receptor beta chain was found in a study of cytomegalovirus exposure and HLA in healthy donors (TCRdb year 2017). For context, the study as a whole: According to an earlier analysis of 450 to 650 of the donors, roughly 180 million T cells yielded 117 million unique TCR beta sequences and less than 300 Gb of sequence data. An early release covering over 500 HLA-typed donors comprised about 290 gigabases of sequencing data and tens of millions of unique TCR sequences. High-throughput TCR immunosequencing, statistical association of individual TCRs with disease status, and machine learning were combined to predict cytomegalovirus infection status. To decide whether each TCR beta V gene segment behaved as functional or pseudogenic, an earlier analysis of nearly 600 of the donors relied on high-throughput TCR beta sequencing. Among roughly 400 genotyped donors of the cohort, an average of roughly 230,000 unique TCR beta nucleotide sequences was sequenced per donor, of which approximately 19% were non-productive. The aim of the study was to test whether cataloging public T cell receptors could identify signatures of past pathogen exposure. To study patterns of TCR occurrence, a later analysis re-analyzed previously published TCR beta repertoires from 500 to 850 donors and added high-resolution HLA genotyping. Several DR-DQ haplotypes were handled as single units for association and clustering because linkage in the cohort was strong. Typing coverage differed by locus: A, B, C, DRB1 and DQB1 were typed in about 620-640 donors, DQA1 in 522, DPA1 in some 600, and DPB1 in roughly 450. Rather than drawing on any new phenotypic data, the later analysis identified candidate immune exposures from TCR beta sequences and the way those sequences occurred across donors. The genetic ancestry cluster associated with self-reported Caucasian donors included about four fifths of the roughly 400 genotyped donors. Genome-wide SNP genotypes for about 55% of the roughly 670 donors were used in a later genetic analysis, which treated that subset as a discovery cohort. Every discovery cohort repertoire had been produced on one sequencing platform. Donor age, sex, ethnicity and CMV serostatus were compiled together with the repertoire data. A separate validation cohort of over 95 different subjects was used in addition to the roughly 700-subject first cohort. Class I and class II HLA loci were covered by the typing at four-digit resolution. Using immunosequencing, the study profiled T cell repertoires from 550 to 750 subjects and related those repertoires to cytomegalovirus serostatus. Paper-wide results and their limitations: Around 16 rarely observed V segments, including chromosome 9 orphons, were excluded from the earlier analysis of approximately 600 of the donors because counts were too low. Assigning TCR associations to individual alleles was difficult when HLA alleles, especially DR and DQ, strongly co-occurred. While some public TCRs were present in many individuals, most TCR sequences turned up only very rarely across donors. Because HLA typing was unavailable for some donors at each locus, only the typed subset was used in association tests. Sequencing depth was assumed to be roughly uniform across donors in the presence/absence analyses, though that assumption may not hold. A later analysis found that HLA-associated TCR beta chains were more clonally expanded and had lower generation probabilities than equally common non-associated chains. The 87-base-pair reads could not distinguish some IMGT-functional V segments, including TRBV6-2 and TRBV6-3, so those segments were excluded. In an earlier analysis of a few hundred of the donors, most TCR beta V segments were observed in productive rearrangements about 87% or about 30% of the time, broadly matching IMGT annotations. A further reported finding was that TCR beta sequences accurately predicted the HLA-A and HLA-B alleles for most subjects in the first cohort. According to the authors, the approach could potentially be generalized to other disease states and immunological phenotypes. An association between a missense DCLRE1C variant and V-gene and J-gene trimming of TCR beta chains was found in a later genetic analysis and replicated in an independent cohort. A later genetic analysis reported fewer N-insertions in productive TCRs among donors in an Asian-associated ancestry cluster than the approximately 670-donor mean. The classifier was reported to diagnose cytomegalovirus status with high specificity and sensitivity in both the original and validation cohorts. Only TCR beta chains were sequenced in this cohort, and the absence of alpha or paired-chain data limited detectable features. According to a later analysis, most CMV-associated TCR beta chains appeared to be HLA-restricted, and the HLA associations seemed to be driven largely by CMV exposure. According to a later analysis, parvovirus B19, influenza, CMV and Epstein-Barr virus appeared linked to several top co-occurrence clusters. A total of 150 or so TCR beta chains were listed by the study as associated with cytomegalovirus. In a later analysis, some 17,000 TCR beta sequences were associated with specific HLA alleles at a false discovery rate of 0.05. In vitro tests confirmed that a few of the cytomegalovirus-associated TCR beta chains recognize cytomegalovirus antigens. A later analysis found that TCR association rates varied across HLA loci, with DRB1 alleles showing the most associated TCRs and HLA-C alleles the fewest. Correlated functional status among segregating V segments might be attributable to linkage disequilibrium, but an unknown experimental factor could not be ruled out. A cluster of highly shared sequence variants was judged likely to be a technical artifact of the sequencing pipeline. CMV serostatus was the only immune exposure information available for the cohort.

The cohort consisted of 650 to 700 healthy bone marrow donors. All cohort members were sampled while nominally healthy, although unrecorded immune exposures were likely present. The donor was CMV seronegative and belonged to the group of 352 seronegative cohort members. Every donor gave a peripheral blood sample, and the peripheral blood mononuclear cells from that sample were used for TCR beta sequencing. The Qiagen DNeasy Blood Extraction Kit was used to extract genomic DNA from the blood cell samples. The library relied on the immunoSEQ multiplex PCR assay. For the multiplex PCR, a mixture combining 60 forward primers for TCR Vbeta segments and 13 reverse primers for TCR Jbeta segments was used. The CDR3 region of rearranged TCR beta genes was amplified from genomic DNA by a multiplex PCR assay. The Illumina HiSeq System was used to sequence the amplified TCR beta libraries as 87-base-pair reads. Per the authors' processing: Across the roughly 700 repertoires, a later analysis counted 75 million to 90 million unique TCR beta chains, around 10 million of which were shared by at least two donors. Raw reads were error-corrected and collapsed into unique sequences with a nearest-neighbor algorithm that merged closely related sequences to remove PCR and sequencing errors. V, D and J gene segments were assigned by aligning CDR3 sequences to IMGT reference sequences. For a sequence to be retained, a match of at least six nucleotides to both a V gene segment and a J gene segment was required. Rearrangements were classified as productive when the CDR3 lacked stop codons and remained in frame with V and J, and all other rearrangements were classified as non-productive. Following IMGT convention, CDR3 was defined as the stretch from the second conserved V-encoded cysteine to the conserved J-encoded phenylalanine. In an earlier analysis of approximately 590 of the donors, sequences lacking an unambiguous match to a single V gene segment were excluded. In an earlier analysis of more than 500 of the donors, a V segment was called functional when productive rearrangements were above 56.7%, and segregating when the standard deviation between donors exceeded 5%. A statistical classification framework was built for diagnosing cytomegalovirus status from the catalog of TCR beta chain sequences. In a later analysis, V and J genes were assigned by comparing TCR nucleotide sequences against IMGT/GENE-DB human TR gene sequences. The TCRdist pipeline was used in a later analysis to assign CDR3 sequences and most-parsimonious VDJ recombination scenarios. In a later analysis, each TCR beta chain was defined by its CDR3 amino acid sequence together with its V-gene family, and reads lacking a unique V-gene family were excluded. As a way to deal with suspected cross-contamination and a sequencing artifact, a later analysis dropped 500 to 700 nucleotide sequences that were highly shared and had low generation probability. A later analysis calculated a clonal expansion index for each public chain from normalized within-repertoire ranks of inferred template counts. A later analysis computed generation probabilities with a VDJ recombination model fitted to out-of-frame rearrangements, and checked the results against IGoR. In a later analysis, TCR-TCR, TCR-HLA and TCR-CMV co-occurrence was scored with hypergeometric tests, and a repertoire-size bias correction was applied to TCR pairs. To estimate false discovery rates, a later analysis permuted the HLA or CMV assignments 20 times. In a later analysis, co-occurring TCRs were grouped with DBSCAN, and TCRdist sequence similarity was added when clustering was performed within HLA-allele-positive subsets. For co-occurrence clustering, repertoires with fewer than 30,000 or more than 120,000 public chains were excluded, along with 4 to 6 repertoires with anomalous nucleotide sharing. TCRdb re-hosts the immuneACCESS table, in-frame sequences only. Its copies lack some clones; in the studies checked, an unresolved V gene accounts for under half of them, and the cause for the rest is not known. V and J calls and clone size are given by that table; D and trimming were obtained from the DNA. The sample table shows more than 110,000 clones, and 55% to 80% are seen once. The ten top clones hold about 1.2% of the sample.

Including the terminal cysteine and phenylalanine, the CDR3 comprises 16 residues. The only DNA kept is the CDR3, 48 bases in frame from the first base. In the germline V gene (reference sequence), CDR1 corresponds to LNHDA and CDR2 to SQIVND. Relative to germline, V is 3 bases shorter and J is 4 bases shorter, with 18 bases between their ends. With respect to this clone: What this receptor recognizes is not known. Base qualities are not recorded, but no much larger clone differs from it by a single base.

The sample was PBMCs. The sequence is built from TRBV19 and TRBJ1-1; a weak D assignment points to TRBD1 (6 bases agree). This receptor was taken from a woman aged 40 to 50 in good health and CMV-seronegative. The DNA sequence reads TGTGCCAGTAGTATCGGGAAAACAGGGATGAGCACTGAAGCTTTCTTT. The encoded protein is CASSIGKTGMSTEAFF. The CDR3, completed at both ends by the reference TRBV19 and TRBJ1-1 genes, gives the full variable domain DGGITQSPKYLFRKEGQNVTLSCEQNLNHDAMYWYRQDPGQGLRLIYYSQIVNDFQKGDIAEGYSVSREKKESFPLTVTSAQKNPTAFYLCASSIGKTGMSTEAFFGQGTRLTVV.